The 32 T cell receptor beta chains given below trace back to one sample, sequenced in a study of T and B cells in COVID-19 patients. TRB rearrangements were amplified by multiplex PCR with BIOMED2 TRB-A/B primers. TCRdb fed the multiplex PCR reads into MiXCR, producing one record per CDR3 protein. The sample carries roughly 15,000 distinct CDR3 sequences, less than 35% recorded once. Blood genomic DNA input for TRB amplification was about 240-550 ng. The sequencing input was blood. The receptors derive from a human donor who had recovered from COVID-19.

The chain uses TRBV5-4 and TRBJ1-5, with D perhaps matching TRBD1 (6 bases). Germline assignment: CDR1 SGHNT and CDR2 YYREEE (reference sequence). This CDR3 has 13 residues. With 5 bases removed from V and 2 bases from J, the gap between germline ends came to 8 bases. CDR3 region: CASREGGNQPQHF. The CDR3 nucleotides read TGTGCCAGCAGGGAGGGGGGCAATCAGCCCCAGCATTTT.

This clonotype is judged medium-sized. This sequence joins TRBV6-5 and TRBJ2-2; either TRBD1 or TRBD2 may fit D (7 bases each). CDR1 and CDR2 (germline): MNHEY, SVGAGI. The CDR3 extends over 17 amino acids. The ends were cut back, 5 bases at V and 7 bases at J, with 23 bases in the middle. The CDR3 region is CASSASRGRESGGELFF. CDR3 bases: TGTGCCAGCAGTGCCTCGAGGGGGCGGGAGTCTGGCGGGGAGCTGTTTTTT.

This CDR3 is CAWSVRVSGYTF. CDR3 sequence (DNA): TGTGCCTGGAGTGTAAGGGTCTCGGGCTACACCTTC. The rearrangement joins TRBV30 to TRBJ1-2; unclear D gene. Trimming took off 0 bases at V and 8 bases at J, with 10 bases between the two ends. The CDR3 extends over 12 amino acids. CDR1 and CDR2 (germline): GTSNPN, SVGIG (reference sequence).

In this sample, this clonotype turned up a few times. The rearrangement links TRBV14 to TRBJ2-2; D ambiguous. CDR1 is SGHDN and CDR2 is FVKESK in the germline V gene. Trimming removed 4 bases from V and 4 bases from J, with 10 bases in between. The CDR3 contains 14 residues. The CDR3 coding sequence is TGTGCCAGCAGCCTACTAAAGGGCACCGGGGAGCTGTTTTTT. Amino acids: CASSLLKGTGELFF.

This clonotype appeared many times. The rearrangement joins TRBV19 to TRBJ1-5; 9 bases are a match to TRBD1. The CDR3 has 15 amino acids. Germline CDR1 LNHDA, CDR2 SQIVND (reference sequence). V lost 4 bases to trimming and J lost 4 bases; unmatched junction nucleotides: 5. The CDR3 sequence: CASSTRDRANQPQHF. The CDR3 DNA reads as TGTGCCAGTAGTACCCGGGACAGGGCGAATCAGCCCCAGCATTTT. The variable domain in full, with the rest retrieved from reference TRBV19 and TRBJ1-5, is DGGITQSPKYLFRKEGQNVTLSCEQNLNHDAMYWYRQDPGQGLRLIYYSQIVNDFQKGDIAEGYSVSREKKESFPLTVTSAQKNPTAFYLCASSTRDRANQPQHFGDGTRLSIL.

This CDR3 is CASSLEPPGPRGTEAFF. The CDR3 coding sequence is TGTGCCAGCAGCTTGGAACCCCCGGGACCGAGAGGGACTGAAGCTTTCTTT. This chain links TRBV5-5 with TRBJ1-1; weak D call: TRBD1 (5 bases). Trimming cost V 0 bases and J 5 bases, with 20 bases left between them. From germline, CDR1 is SGHKS and CDR2 YYEKEE (reference sequence). CDR3 length equals 17 residues.

In this sample, this clonotype turned up many times. V and J are TRBV19 and TRBJ1-5; perhaps TRBD1 as D (6 bases). The CDR3 has 14 residues. Germline CDR1 and CDR2: LNHDA and SQIVND (reference sequence). The V gene lost 3 bases and the J gene lost 7 bases, with 13 bases spanning the gap. The CDR3 DNA reads as TGTGCCAGTAGTATGATGTCAGGGGAGCAGCCCCAGCATTTT. This gives the protein CASSMMSGEQPQHF.

In DNA, the CDR3 is TGCGCCAGCAGCTTGGGCGACAGGGGTCCTCTCGGGGCCAACGTCCTGACTTTC. Residues: CASSLGDRGPLGANVLTF. The rearrangement joins TRBV5-1 to TRBJ2-6; 8 nucleotides agree with TRBD1. Trimming removed 0 bases from V and 4 bases from J; junction bases left unmatched: 9. The CDR3 runs 18 residues. Germline V gene lookup returns CDR1 SGHRS and CDR2 YFSETQ. The full variable domain, rest sourced from reference TRBV5-1 and TRBJ2-6, is KAGVTQTPRYLIKTRGQQVTLSCSPISGHRSVSWYQQTPGQGLQFLFEYFSETQRNKGNFPGRFSGRQFSNSRSEMNVSTLELGDSALYLCASSLGDRGPLGANVLTFGAGSRLTVL.

Within the sample, this clonotype is medium-sized. V usage is TRBV19 and J usage is TRBJ2-7; TRBD2 might be the D (5 bases). The germline V gene encodes CDR1 LNHDA and CDR2 SQIVND (reference sequence). The CDR3 extends over 14 amino acids. With 4 bases removed from V and 0 bases from J, the gap between germline ends came to 10 bases. CDR3 sequence: CASSNPGSSYEQYF. CDR3 in DNA: TGTGCCAGTAGTAATCCGGGGAGCTCCTACGAGCAGTACTTC.

At least ten counts were recorded for this clonotype. The chain uses TRBV5-4 and TRBJ1-4, with TRBD1 matching over 7 bases. The CDR3 is 14 amino acids. The V segment lost 3 bases and the J segment 5 bases; nucleotides outside the gene matches: 4. CDR1 SGHNT and CDR2 YYREEE come from the germline V gene (reference sequence). The CDR3 coding sequence is TGTGCCAGCAGCTCGAGGACAGGAAATGAAAAACTGTTTTTT. Its translation is CASSSRTGNEKLFF.

By share, this clonotype counts as medium-sized. This chain joins TRBV11-1 and TRBJ2-7, with TRBD2 as a possible D gene (6 bases). The V gene lost 0 bases and the J gene lost 5 bases, with 8 bases spanning the gap. The length of the CDR3 is 13 residues. Germline CDR1 reads SGHAT; CDR2 reads FQDESV (reference sequence). The CDR3, as DNA: TGTGCCAGCAGCTTAGCGCCGGGGGACGAGCAGTACTTC. Translated, it gives CASSLAPGDEQYF.

The chain employs TRBV7-4 and TRBJ2-7, with 9 bases aligning to TRBD1. Germline values: CDR1 SGHVT, CDR2 SQSDAQ. This CDR3 has 14 residues. Trimming took 5 bases from V and 3 from J; bases not matched to a gene: 5. DNA for the CDR3: TGTGCCAGCAGCCCCGGGGACAGGGTCTACGAGCAGTACTTC. It codes for CASSPGDRVYEQYF.

The gene calls are TRBV4-3 and TRBJ2-3; possibly TRBD1 for D (5 bases). Trimming took 4 bases from V and 2 from J, leaving 10 bases between them. Germline V gene sequence: CDR1 LGHNA, CDR2 YSLEER. The CDR3 is 14 amino acids. CDR3 sequence (DNA): TGCGCCAGCAGCCTCCGGACAAACACAGATACGCAGTATTTT. Translated: CASSLRTNTDTQYF.

The V gene is TRBV7-2, the J gene TRBJ1-4, with D unclear. Germline CDR1 SGHTA, CDR2 FQGNSA. Trimming left V 4 bases short and J 0 bases short, with 9 bases between. This CDR3 is 15 amino acids long. The CDR3 loop is CASSSTITTNEKLFF. The CDR3, as DNA: TGTGCCAGCAGCTCCACGATAACAACTAATGAAAAACTGTTTTTT.

The chain carries TRBV4-3 and TRBJ1-2, with TRBD1 as a possible D gene (6 bases). The germline gives CDR1 LGHNA, CDR2 YSLEER. CDR3 size: 16 residues. V was clipped by 6 bases and J by 1 base, with 18 bases between them. As DNA, the CDR3 is TGCGCCAGCAGTCCCTCCTGGACAGCAGTTAACTATGGCTACACCTTC. Translation gives CASSPSWTAVNYGYTF.

This sequence joins TRBV24-1 and TRBJ2-1, with D unclear. This CDR3 comprises 11 residues. V was pared by 3 bases and J by 8 bases, with 4 bases between. In germline, CDR1 is KGHDR, CDR2 SFDVKD. This CDR3 is CATSDRHEQFF. In nucleotides, the CDR3 is TGTGCCACCAGTGATCGCCATGAGCAGTTCTTC.

CDR3 coding DNA: TGCAGTGCTAGCCCGATCCCAAAAGTCGTTGCAGATACGCAGTATTTT. This encodes CSASPIPKVVADTQYF. The chain has TRBV20-1 and TRBJ2-3; the D is unclear. This CDR3 contains 16 residues. Germline V lookup: CDR1 DFQATT, CDR2 SNEGSKA (reference sequence). The V end lost 3 bases, the J end lost 4 bases, and 20 bases lay between the germline ends.

This clonotype has just a few counts. This chain uses TRBV7-6 with TRBJ2-5; D gene uncertain. The CDR3 is made up of 13 amino acids. V shed 5 bases and J shed 9 bases, with 16 bases lying between them. The germline CDR1 and CDR2 sequences are SGHVS and FNYEAQ. CDR3: CASSPALNAAQYF. For the CDR3, the DNA is TGTGCCAGCAGCCCGGCCTTGAACGCGGCCCAGTACTTC. The variable domain in full, with the rest retrieved from reference TRBV7-6 and TRBJ2-5, is GAGVSQSPRYKVTKRGQDVALRCDPISGHVSLYWYRQALGQGPEFLTYFNYEAQQDKSGLPNDRFSAERPEGSISTLTIQRTEQRDSAMYRCASSPALNAAQYFGPGTRLLVL.

This clonotype was detected a few times. V gene TRBV6-2 or TRBV6-3 combines with J gene TRBJ2-1; 7 bases map to TRBD2. The CDR3 consists of 16 residues. Germline V gives CDR1 MNHEY, CDR2 SVGEGT. Unmatched junction bases numbered 12, after V lost 2 bases and J lost 8 bases. The CDR3: CASSYGSGGKIDEQFF. CDR3 in DNA: TGTGCCAGCAGTTACGGGTCGGGGGGAAAAATCGATGAGCAGTTCTTC.

Ten or more counts support this clonotype. This sequence joins TRBV5-6 and TRBJ2-2; either TRBD1 or TRBD2 may fit D (6 bases each). The CDR3 totals 17 residues. V gave up 2 bases and J gave up 5 bases, with 19 bases separating them. CDR1 is SGHDT and CDR2 is YYEEEE in the germline V gene. The CDR3 DNA sequence: TGTGCCAGCAGCTTAGCCCGGAGCGGAGGGGGAACCGGGGAGCTGTTTTTT. Its protein is CASSLARSGGGTGELFF.

This clonotype was seen a handful of times. This rearrangement joins TRBV12-3 or TRBV12-4 to TRBJ2-7; a weak D match, TRBD2 (5 bases). This CDR3 comprises 14 residues. V lost 8 bases and J lost 0, with 14 bases in between. The CDR3 nucleotides are TGTGCCAGCGGGAGAGCGCTCAGCTCCTACGAGCAGTACTTC. It encodes CASGRALSSYEQYF.

Within the sample, this clonotype is medium-sized (0.01 to 0.1%). The rearrangement joins TRBV29-1 to TRBJ2-3, with D perhaps TRBD1 (8 bases). The V end lost 5 bases, the J end lost 0 bases, and 15 bases lay between the germline ends. The CDR3 runs 15 residues. Germline V gene sequence: CDR1 SQVTM, CDR2 ANQGSEA. For the CDR3, the DNA is TGCAGCGTTCGGGGGGACAGGCAAAGCACAGATACGCAGTATTTT. Translated: CSVRGDRQSTDTQYF.

The sample holds a few counts of this clonotype. V usage is TRBV6-2 or TRBV6-3 and J usage is TRBJ1-1; the D gene is possibly TRBD1 (5 bases). From germline, CDR1 is MNHEY and CDR2 SVGEGT. This CDR3 comprises 13 residues. The V end was cut by 4 bases, the J end by 9 bases, with 15 bases between. The chain's CDR3 is CASSSTGAPQAFF. For the CDR3, the DNA is TGTGCCAGCAGTTCCACTGGGGCGCCACAAGCTTTCTTT.

The chain recombines TRBV11-1 with TRBJ2-1; D unresolved. Germline V gives CDR1 SGHAT, CDR2 FQDESV (reference sequence). The CDR3 is made up of 10 amino acids. V shed 2 bases and J shed 10 bases, with 3 bases lying between them. The DNA for the CDR3 is TGTGCCAGCAGCTTACAGGAGCAGTTCTTC. Translation gives CASSLQEQFF.

V usage is TRBV6-2 or TRBV6-3 and J usage is TRBJ2-7, with TRBD1 matching over 8 bases. Germline V gene sequence: CDR1 MNHEY, CDR2 SVGEGT. The CDR3 consists of 14 residues. V shed 1 base, J shed 2 bases, and the junction held 1 base outside the gene matches. Here the CDR3 reads CASSYWTGTYEQYF. The DNA for the CDR3 is TGTGCCAGCAGTTACTGGACAGGGACCTACGAGCAGTACTTC.

In this sample, this clonotype is medium-sized. This chain connects TRBV29-1 to TRBJ2-1; 9 positions agree with TRBD2. Germline V gene data show CDR1 as SQVTM and CDR2 as ANQGSEA. The trim removed 0 bases at V and 4 bases at J, leaving 7 bases unmatched. This CDR3 has 16 residues. The CDR3 loop is CSVEDGRLAVYNEQFF. The CDR3, as DNA: TGCAGCGTTGAAGATGGCCGACTAGCGGTGTACAATGAGCAGTTCTTC.

This clonotype occurred a few times. The rearrangement links TRBV5-6 to TRBJ1-2, with D possibly matching TRBD1 (5 bases). CDR1 and CDR2 (germline): SGHDT, YYEEEE. CDR3 length: 13 residues. Trimming removed 2 bases from V and 2 bases from J, with 7 bases in between. The CDR3 region has the DNA TGTGCCAGCAGCTTACCAGGGAACTATGGCTACACCTTC. The encoded protein is CASSLPGNYGYTF.

This clonotype occurred a few times. The V and J genes are TRBV14 and TRBJ1-1; perhaps TRBD1 as D (6 bases). V gave up 7 bases and J gave up 4 bases, with 13 bases separating them. The CDR3 has 13 residues. Looked up from germline, CDR1 is SGHDN and CDR2 is FVKESK. DNA for the CDR3: TGTGCCAGCACCCAGGGGACGATCACTGAAGCTTTCTTT. It translates to CASTQGTITEAFF.

DNA for the CDR3: TGTGCCAGCAGACCAGCGGGAGAGGCTGAGCAGTTCTTC. Translation gives CASRPAGEAEQFF. This chain links TRBV6-2 or TRBV6-3 with TRBJ2-1, with 8 bases that match TRBD2. Germline CDR1 and CDR2: MNHEY and SVGEGT. V dropped 6 bases and J dropped 9; count of bases not matched to a gene: 7. CDR3 size: 13 residues.

This clonotype was observed a few times. J is TRBJ2-3 and V is TRBV7-9; 8 bases align to TRBD1. V lost 1 base and J lost 5; bases outside the gene matches: 5. CDR3 length: 15 amino acids. Germline loops: CDR1 SEHNR, CDR2 FQNEAQ (reference sequence). CDR3 amino acids: CASSLGQGAIDTQYF. The CDR3, as DNA: TGTGCCAGCAGCTTAGGGCAGGGGGCCATAGATACGCAGTATTTT.

This clonotype was seen more than once but under ten times. The V call is TRBV7-6, the J call TRBJ2-5; D unresolved. This CDR3 region has 14 residues. V lost 5 bases and J 1 base, leaving 11 bases between the germline ends. From germline, CDR1 is SGHVS and CDR2 FNYEAQ. CDR3 sequence reads: CASSVEMGQETQYF. The DNA for the CDR3 is TGTGCCAGCAGCGTGGAAATGGGCCAAGAGACCCAGTACTTC.

The chain links TRBV27 to TRBJ1-1; D gene unclear. The CDR3 has 15 amino acids. V was clipped by 5 bases and J by 3 bases, with 16 bases between them. Germline V lookup: CDR1 MNHEY, CDR2 SMNVEV (reference sequence). CDR3 DNA: TGTGCCAGCAGTCCAATACCCGGGGAGTACACTGAAGCTTTCTTT. As protein: CASSPIPGEYTEAFF.